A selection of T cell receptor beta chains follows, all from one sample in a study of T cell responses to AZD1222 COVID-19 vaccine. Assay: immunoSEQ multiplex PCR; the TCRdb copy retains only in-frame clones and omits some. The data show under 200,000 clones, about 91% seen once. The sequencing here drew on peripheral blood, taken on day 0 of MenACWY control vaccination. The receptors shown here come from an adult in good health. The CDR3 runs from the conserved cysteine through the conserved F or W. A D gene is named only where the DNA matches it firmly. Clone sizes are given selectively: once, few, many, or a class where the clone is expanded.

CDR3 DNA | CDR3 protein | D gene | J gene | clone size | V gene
TGCGCCACCAGGGGGGGCAGCCTGAACACTGAAGCTTTCTTT | CATRGGSLNTEAFF | TRBD1 | TRBJ1-1 | . | TRBV5-1
TGTGCCAGTAGTTTACCTGAAGTAGGGGCCCTTAACTATGGCTACACCTTC | CASSLPEVGALNYGYTF | . | TRBJ1-2 | . | TRBV19
TGTGCCAGCAGCTTCCTACAGGGGGATGGCTACACCTTC | CASSFLQGDGYTF | TRBD1 | TRBJ1-2 | . | TRBV7-3
TGTGCCAGCAGCCCATGGGGGTATGGCTACACCTTC | CASSPWGYGYTF | . | TRBJ1-2 | . | TRBV27
TGTGCCAGCAAGAGGGGATACGAGCAGTACTTC | CASKRGYEQYF | . | TRBJ2-7 | . | TRBV12-3/TRBV12-4
TGCGCCAGCAGCCAAGATCTTCTCGACGTTATAAGCGGGGAGACCCAGTACTTC | CASSQDLLDVISGETQYF | . | TRBJ2-5 | . | TRBV4-3
TGTGCCAGCAGTTACAACTCACGAGGGAATCAGCCCCAGCATTTT | CASSYNSRGNQPQHF | . | TRBJ1-5 | . | TRBV7-2
TGCAGCGTAGGGGAACCAGGGAACACTGAAGCTTTCTTT | CSVGEPGNTEAFF | . | TRBJ1-1 | . | TRBV29-1
TGTGCCAGTAGTATAGATGCGGGTACCTACGAGCAGTACTTC | CASSIDAGTYEQYF | . | TRBJ2-7 | . | TRBV19
TGTGCCAGTTGGGGACTAGCGGACTCCTACAATGAGCAGTTCTTC | CASWGLADSYNEQFF | TRBD2 | TRBJ2-1 | . | TRBV28
TGTGCCAGCAGCATTCTAGCGGGGCAAGAGACCCAGTACTTC | CASSILAGQETQYF | TRBD2 | TRBJ2-5 | . | TRBV11-2
TGTGCCAGCAGTTTCAGAGCGGGAGGCTACGAGCAGTACTTC | CASSFRAGGYEQYF | TRBD2 | TRBJ2-7 | few | TRBV27
TGTGCCAGCAGCGGTACAGGGGGAATCGGGACCGGGGAGCTGTTTTTT | CASSGTGGIGTGELFF | TRBD1 | TRBJ2-2 | once | TRBV7-3
TGCGCCAGCAGCTCCGATCTTTTGGTAGGCTACACCTTC | CASSSDLLVGYTF | . | TRBJ1-2 | . | TRBV5-1
TGCAGCGTTGAAGGTCGGGGTCTTAACTATGGCTACACCTTC | CSVEGRGLNYGYTF | . | TRBJ1-2 | . | TRBV29-1
TGCGCCAGCAGACATTCCGGGACAGGGATTAATGAAAAACTGTTTTTT | CASRHSGTGINEKLFF | TRBD1 | TRBJ1-4 | . | TRBV5-1
TGTGCCTGGAGTGCCGGGACAGGGGGCACCACCTTC | CAWSAGTGGTTF | TRBD1 | TRBJ1-2 | . | TRBV30
TGTGCCAGCAGTTGGGCCCCGGCGAGCTCCTACAATGAGCAGTTCTTC | CASSWAPASSYNEQFF | . | TRBJ2-1 | . | TRBV6-5
TGTGCCAGCAGTGGCACAGGAATGGGGCCACCCCTCCACTTT | CASSGTGMGPPLHF | . | TRBJ1-6 | . | TRBV28
TGTGCCAGCAGTCCGGCCGGCAAGCATTCACCCCTCCACTTT | CASSPAGKHSPLHF | . | TRBJ1-6 | . | TRBV28
TGTGCCAGCCTCGGTGAGTTGGGGCGGACTGAAGCTTTCTTT | CASLGELGRTEAFF | . | TRBJ1-1 | . | TRBV19
TGTGCCACCAGTGATCCTGGGACTAGCGTCTACGAGCAGTACTTC | CATSDPGTSVYEQYF | TRBD2 | TRBJ2-7 | . | TRBV24-1
TGTGCCAGTAGGTACGGGACAGACAGCACTGAAGCTTTCTTT | CASRYGTDSTEAFF | TRBD1 | TRBJ1-1 | . | TRBV19
TGTGCCTGGAGCGTCGGAGGGGGTTCACCCCTCCACTTT | CAWSVGGGSPLHF | . | TRBJ1-6 | . | TRBV30
TGTGCCAGTAGTACCGGACCGGGACGGGGTTATAGCAATCAGCCCCAGCATTTT | CASSTGPGRGYSNQPQHF | . | TRBJ1-5 | . | TRBV19
TGTGCCAGCAGCGGACTAGCGGGAGGCTACAATGAGCAGTTCTTC | CASSGLAGGYNEQFF | TRBD2 | TRBJ2-1 | . | TRBV7-9
TGCGCCAGCAGCTTAGGTTCCAAGTATGAGCAGTTCTTC | CASSLGSKYEQFF | . | TRBJ2-1 | . | TRBV5-1
TGTGCCAGCAGTGAAGACCCAAGGTTGAGCGACACTGAAGCTTTCTTT | CASSEDPRLSDTEAFF | . | TRBJ1-1 | . | TRBV6-1
TGCAGCGTTGTCTCCGGGACAACTAATGAAAAACTGTTTTTT | CSVVSGTTNEKLFF | . | TRBJ1-4 | . | TRBV29-1
TGTGCCAGCAGCCCCAGCGGGGCCCCTAGGAAGCAGTACTTC | CASSPSGAPRKQYF | TRBD2 | TRBJ2-7 | . | TRBV27
TGTGCCAGCAGCCCCCCCCGGGGGAGAGGGGAGACCCAGTACTTC | CASSPPRGRGETQYF | . | TRBJ2-5 | . | TRBV7-2
TGTGCCAGCAGCCCACAGGGCAATCAGCCCCAGCATTTT | CASSPQGNQPQHF | . | TRBJ1-5 | . | TRBV7-9
TGTGCCAGCAGCCCCCAGGGGGGAAACTATGGCTACACCTTC | CASSPQGGNYGYTF | TRBD1 | TRBJ1-2 | . | TRBV5-6
TGTGCCAGCAGCCCCGGGACCTCTTTGGCCTACGAGCAGTACTTC | CASSPGTSLAYEQYF | . | TRBJ2-7 | . | TRBV5-6
TGTGCCAGTAGTCCGCTGACCACAAGTGAGCAGTTCTTC | CASSPLTTSEQFF | . | TRBJ2-1 | . | TRBV19
TGTGCCAGCAGTTACCGGACTAAAGAGGGAAAACTGTTTTTT | CASSYRTKEGKLFF | . | TRBJ1-4 | . | TRBV6-5
TGTGCCAGCAGTGAACAGGGTAGAGGCTACACCTTC | CASSEQGRGYTF | . | TRBJ1-2 | . | TRBV25-1
TGTGCCAGCAGCTTAGGGACGGCTGAAGCTTTCTTT | CASSLGTAEAFF | . | TRBJ1-1 | . | TRBV7-9
TGTGCCAGTAGTATTGACAGCTTCTCTGGAAACACCATATATTTT | CASSIDSFSGNTIYF | . | TRBJ1-3 | . | TRBV19
TGTGCCAGCAGCTTAGATCGCACAGATACGCAGTATTTT | CASSLDRTDTQYF | . | TRBJ2-3 | . | TRBV7-2
TGCGCCAGCAGCCAAGAGGGGGACAGGGGACGAGAAAAACTGTTTTTT | CASSQEGDRGREKLFF | TRBD1 | TRBJ1-4 | . | TRBV4-1
TGTGCCAGCAGTCCCTGGGGCACTGACTACAATGAGCAGTTCTTC | CASSPWGTDYNEQFF | . | TRBJ2-1 | . | TRBV27
TGTGCCAGCAGTGGACAGGGGGCGGGCGGAAACACCATATATTTT | CASSGQGAGGNTIYF | TRBD1 | TRBJ1-3 | . | TRBV27
TGTGCCAGCAGTAACGACAGGGGAGAAGTCTACACCTTC | CASSNDRGEVYTF | TRBD1 | TRBJ1-2 | once | TRBV5-5